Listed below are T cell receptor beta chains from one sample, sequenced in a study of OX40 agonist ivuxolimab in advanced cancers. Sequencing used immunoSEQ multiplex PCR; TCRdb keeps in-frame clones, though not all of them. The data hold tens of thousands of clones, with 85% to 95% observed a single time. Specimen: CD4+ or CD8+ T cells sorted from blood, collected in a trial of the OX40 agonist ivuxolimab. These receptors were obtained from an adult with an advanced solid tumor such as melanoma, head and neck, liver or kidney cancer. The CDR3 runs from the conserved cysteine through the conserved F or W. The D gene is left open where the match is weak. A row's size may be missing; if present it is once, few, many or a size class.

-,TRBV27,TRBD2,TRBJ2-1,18,CASSSPRGSGDHYNEQFF,TGTGCCAGCAGTTCCCCCCGGGGTAGCGGGGACCACTACAATGAGCAGTTCTTC
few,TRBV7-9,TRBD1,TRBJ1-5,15,CASSPGTGTVWPQHF,TGTGCCAGCAGCCCCGGGACAGGCACTGTGTGGCCCCAGCATTTT
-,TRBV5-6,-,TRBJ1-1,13,CASSLGGATEAFF,TGTGCCAGCAGCCTAGGAGGGGCCACTGAAGCTTTCTTT
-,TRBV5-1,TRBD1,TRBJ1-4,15,CASSFVTGEAGKLFF,TGCGCCAGCAGCTTCGTGACAGGGGAGGCGGGGAAACTGTTTTTT
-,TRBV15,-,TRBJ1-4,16,CATSRDLVGRNEKLFF,TGTGCCACCAGCAGAGATTTGGTGGGGAGAAATGAAAAACTGTTTTTT
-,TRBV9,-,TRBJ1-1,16,CASSPLTAGRDTEAFF,TGTGCCAGCAGCCCATTAACGGCCGGGAGAGACACTGAAGCTTTCTTT
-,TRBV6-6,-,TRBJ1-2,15,CASSYTSEAAYGYTF,TGTGCCAGCAGTTACACTTCAGAAGCTGCCTATGGCTACACCTTC
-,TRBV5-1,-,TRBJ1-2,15,CASSLAPLANYGYTF,TGCGCCAGCAGTTTGGCACCCCTGGCTAACTATGGCTACACCTTC
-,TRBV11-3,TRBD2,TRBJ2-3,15,CASSLLAGGLDTQYF,TGTGCCAGCAGCTTGCTAGCGGGAGGGTTAGATACGCAGTATTTT
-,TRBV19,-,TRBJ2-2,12,CAGKGSTGELFF,TGTGCCGGCAAGGGGTCCACCGGGGAGCTGTTTTTT
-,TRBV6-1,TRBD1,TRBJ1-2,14,CASSVGTANYGYTF,TGTGCCAGCAGTGTGGGGACAGCTAACTATGGCTACACCTTC
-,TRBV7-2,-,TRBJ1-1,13,CASSPRWGTEAFF,TGTGCCAGCAGCCCCCGTTGGGGCACTGAAGCTTTCTTT
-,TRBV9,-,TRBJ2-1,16,CASSAGSPAAINEQFF,TGTGCCAGCAGCGCCGGGAGTCCAGCCGCAATTAATGAGCAGTTCTTC
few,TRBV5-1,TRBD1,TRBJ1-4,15,CASRRGGTGAEKLFF,TGCGCCAGCCGGCGAGGGGGGACAGGGGCTGAAAAACTGTTTTTT
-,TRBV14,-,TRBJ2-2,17,CASSQARDVMNTGELFF,TGTGCCAGCAGCCAAGCTAGGGACGTAATGAACACCGGGGAGCTGTTTTTT
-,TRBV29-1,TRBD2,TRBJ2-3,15,CSVGTTSGRTDTQYF,TGCAGCGTTGGGACGACTAGCGGGAGGACAGATACGCAGTATTTT